Following are 20 T cell receptor beta chains from one sample sequenced in a study of CD8 T cells in Susac syndrome. Random-hexamer reverse transcription was applied to roughly 0.45 to 1 ug RNA. TCRdb passed the immunoSEQ multiplex PCR reads through MiXCR, listing each CDR3 protein once. The sample yields approximately 150,000 distinct CDR3 sequences, approximately 94% seen once. Sequenced sample: CD4+ T cells from PBMCs. These TCRs come from a human donor in good health.

This chain connects TRBV18 to TRBJ2-5; 8 bases are a match to TRBD2. CDR1 and CDR2 from the germline V gene are KGHSH and LQKENI. Germline trimming cut 6 bases from V and 1 base from J; bases unmatched to any gene: 4. There are 14 residues in the CDR3. The CDR3 nucleotides read TGTGCCAGCTCTCGCGGGAGGTCCCAAGAGACCCAGTACTTC. Its translation is CASSRGRSQETQYF.

The chain is built from TRBV29-1 and TRBJ2-7; D possibly corresponds to TRBD1 (5 bases). Germline V CDR1 and CDR2: SQVTM, ANQGSEA. The CDR3 extends over 11 amino acids. The V end was cut by 8 bases, the J end by 4 bases, with 12 bases between. The CDR3 nucleotides are TGCAGCATCGGACACCTTTACGAGCAGTACTTC. Translation: CSIGHLYEQYF.

This clonotype appeared once. This rearrangement joins TRBV5-1 to TRBJ1-1; TRBD1 matches at 7 bases. This CDR3 is built from 14 residues. Unmatched junction bases numbered 6, after V lost 4 bases and J lost 3 bases. Germline lookup yields CDR1 SGHRS and CDR2 YFSETQ. CDR3 loop: CASSLNRGDTEAFF. As DNA, the CDR3 is TGCGCCAGCAGCCTAAACAGGGGCGACACTGAAGCTTTCTTT.

J is TRBJ1-4 and V is TRBV7-2; 7 bases line up with TRBD1. Germline V CDR1 and CDR2: SGHTA, FQGNSA. The J segment lost 5 bases and the V segment lost 3 bases, leaving 0 bases of the junction unmatched. The CDR3 sequence is 13 residues long. This CDR3 reads CASSLGQNEKLFF. The CDR3 DNA is TGTGCCAGCAGCTTGGGACAGAATGAAAAACTGTTTTTT.

This sequence joins TRBV30 and TRBJ2-2; D call uncertain. Germline V gene sequence: CDR1 GTSNPN, CDR2 SVGIG (reference sequence). The CDR3 sequence is 13 residues long. Trimming took 2 bases from V and 1 from J, leaving 5 bases between them. The CDR3 bases are TGTGCCTGGAGTATACAGAACACCGGGGAGCTGTTTTTT. Translated, it gives CAWSIQNTGELFF.

The chain is built from TRBV30 and TRBJ1-2, with 8 positions matching TRBD1. The CDR3 runs to 14 residues. V lost 3 bases to trimming and J lost 2 bases; unmatched junction nucleotides: 5. The germline V gene has CDR1 GTSNPN and CDR2 SVGIG (reference sequence). The CDR3 DNA sequence: TGTGCCTGGAGCGCAGGGGGCACAAACTATGGCTACACCTTC. Encoded protein: CAWSAGGTNYGYTF.

This chain joins TRBV3-1 and TRBJ2-7; tentatively, D is TRBD2 (5 bases). Germline assignment: CDR1 LGHDT and CDR2 YNNKEL (reference sequence). CDR3 length equals 14 residues. Trimming took 4 bases from V and 0 from J, leaving 10 bases between them. CDR3 bases: TGTGCCAGCAGCCGTTCCGGGAACTCCTACGAGCAGTACTTC. Amino acid sequence: CASSRSGNSYEQYF.

This clonotype was seen a handful of times. The rearrangement uses TRBV3-1 and TRBJ1-1; 7 bases agree with TRBD1. CDR3 length equals 16 residues. The germline CDR1 and CDR2 sequences are LGHDT and YNNKEL (reference sequence). V shed 0 bases, J shed 1 base, and the junction held 5 bases outside the gene matches. The CDR3 is CASSQDPPGGNTEAFF. The CDR3 DNA follows: TGTGCCAGCAGCCAAGATCCCCCAGGGGGGAACACTGAAGCTTTCTTT.

The chain employs TRBV5-5 and TRBJ2-3; D is undetermined. CDR1 is SGHKS and CDR2 is YYEKEE in the germline V gene (reference sequence). The ends were cut back, 0 bases at V and 6 bases at J, with 5 bases in the middle. The CDR3 loop spans 12 amino acids. The CDR3 DNA reads TGTGCCAGCAGCTTGGAGATGGATACGCAGTATTTT. Translated, it gives CASSLEMDTQYF.

The V call is TRBV30, the J call TRBJ1-2; no reliable D call. V dropped 2 bases and J dropped 1 base, with 11 bases sitting between them. CDR3 length: 14 residues. Germline V gene sequence: CDR1 GTSNPN, CDR2 SVGIG (reference sequence). The CDR3 DNA is TGTGCCTGGAGTCCTTCGCGTTTTAACTATGGCTACACCTTC. Translating gives CAWSPSRFNYGYTF.

The chain combines TRBV24-1 with TRBJ1-1, with D hard to call. This CDR3 spans 14 amino acids. Per the germline V gene, CDR1 is KGHDR and CDR2 is SFDVKD. Trimming removed 3 bases from V and 5 bases from J, with 12 bases in between. CDR3 DNA: TGTGCCACCAGTGATCCAATGGCGGGGACTGAAGCTTTCTTT. Protein sequence: CATSDPMAGTEAFF.

The gene calls are TRBV9 and TRBJ1-2; TRBD1 aligns across 7 bases. This CDR3 region has 18 residues. The germline gives CDR1 SGDLS, CDR2 YYNGEE. The V segment lost 0 bases and the J segment 1 base; nucleotides outside the gene matches: 12. CDR3 region: CASSVASWVGTDNYGYTF. DNA of the CDR3: TGTGCCAGCAGCGTAGCCTCTTGGGTCGGGACAGATAACTATGGCTACACCTTC.

This chain joins TRBV3-1 and TRBJ2-1; the D gene could be TRBD1 or TRBD2 (5 bases each). CDR3 length: 16 amino acids. Germline assignment: CDR1 LGHDT and CDR2 YNNKEL (reference sequence). V lost 4 bases and J lost 7, with 20 bases in between. The CDR3 spells CASSRYRDGIFNEQFF. The DNA of the CDR3 is TGTGCCAGCAGCCGATACCGGGACGGAATCTTTAATGAGCAGTTCTTC.

This rearrangement joins TRBV5-1 to TRBJ2-1; 7 positions agree with TRBD2. V gave up 4 bases and J gave up 10 bases; unmatched junction bases: 8. Germline assignment: CDR1 SGHRS and CDR2 YFSETQ. The CDR3 length is 13 residues. CDR3 in amino acids: CASSLLTSTEQFF. The CDR3 DNA reads TGCGCCAGCAGCCTATTGACTAGCACAGAGCAGTTCTTC.

V and J are TRBV5-1 and TRBJ1-5, with D possibly TRBD1 on 6 matching bases. The CDR3 loop spans 14 amino acids. Between the trimmed V and J ends, which lost 5 bases and 3 bases, there was a span of 12 bases. Per germline, CDR1 SGHRS and CDR2 YFSETQ. The CDR3 reads CASSSGTPNQPQHF. DNA of the CDR3: TGCGCCAGCAGTTCCGGGACACCCAATCAGCCCCAGCATTTT.

This sequence joins TRBV5-4 and TRBJ1-2; D perhaps matches TRBD1 (5 bases). The CDR3 is made up of 16 amino acids. V shed 4 bases and J shed 0 bases, with 16 bases lying between them. Germline values: CDR1 SGHNT, CDR2 YYREEE (reference sequence). The CDR3 DNA reads as TGTGCCAGCAGCCCCGGGACCTCCACCACTAACTATGGCTACACCTTC. Amino acid sequence: CASSPGTSTTNYGYTF.

This chain links TRBV24-1 with TRBJ2-3; D uncertain. The length of the CDR3 is 12 residues. In germline, CDR1 is KGHDR, CDR2 SFDVKD. With 4 bases removed from V and 8 bases from J, the gap between germline ends came to 9 bases. The CDR3 nucleotides are TGTGCCACCAGTGAATCCTGGGGTACGCAGTATTTT. It yields the protein CATSESWGTQYF.

This chain's CDR3 is CASSLGERQFF. CDR3 nucleotide sequence: TGCGCCAGCAGCCTCGGGGAGCGCCAGTTCTTC. The rearrangement uses TRBV4-1 and TRBJ2-1, with D tentatively TRBD2 (5 bases). Deletions cut 4 bases from V and 13 bases from J, with 11 bases between. Germline CDR1 reads MGHRA; CDR2 reads YSYEKL. The CDR3 is made up of 11 amino acids.

This rearrangement joins TRBV5-4 to TRBJ1-2; 8 nucleotides agree with TRBD1. The CDR3 is made up of 19 amino acids. V gave up 3 bases and J gave up 4 bases; unmatched junction bases: 20. Germline V CDR1 and CDR2: SGHNT, YYREEE (reference sequence). This chain's CDR3 is CASSSGGRGPESRIYGYTF. The CDR3 bases are TGTGCCAGCAGCTCGGGGGGCAGGGGGCCGGAGAGCCGCATCTATGGCTACACCTTC.

V gene TRBV27 combines with J gene TRBJ2-3, with 10 bases aligning to TRBD1. Germline V gives CDR1 MNHEY, CDR2 SMNVEV (reference sequence). The CDR3 loop spans 14 amino acids. The V and J ends lost 4 bases and 6 bases, in that order; junction bases with no gene match: 4. CDR3 sequence reads: CASSWDRGSDTQYF. The CDR3 nucleotides read TGTGCCAGCAGTTGGGACAGGGGTAGCGATACGCAGTATTTT.